The 10 T cell receptor beta chains reported below all come from one sample, sequenced in a study of cytomegalovirus exposure and HLA in healthy donors (TCRdb year 2017). The library came from the immunoSEQ multiplex PCR assay. A mixture of 60 forward primers for TCR Vbeta segments and 13 reverse primers for TCR Jbeta segments was used in the multiplex PCR. TCRdb limited this immuneACCESS table to in-frame rearrangements with V and J called. A share of clones is missing; checked studies link under half to unresolved V genes, and the rest is unexplained. This sample holds about 140,000 clones; more than 60% were observed only once. The ten top clones hold around 1.8% of the sample. Specimen: PBMCs. The receptors were sampled from a male donor in good health and CMV-seronegative.

The chain carries TRBV9 and TRBJ2-6, with D unclear. This CDR3 is 16 amino acids long. V was trimmed by 0 bases and J by 4 bases, leaving 11 bases between them. Germline loops: CDR1 SGDLS, CDR2 YYNGEE. The CDR3 region has the DNA TGTGCCAGCAGCGTAGACCCGGGTTCAGGGGCCAACGTCCTGACTTTC. Its translation is CASSVDPGSGANVLTF.

The CDR3 loop is CASSLGNRGRSENSPLHF. CDR3 sequence (DNA): TGCGCCAGCAGCCTGGGGAACAGGGGGCGATCGGAAAATTCACCCCTCCACTTT. This chain joins TRBV5-1 and TRBJ1-6, with 9 bases aligning to TRBD1. The CDR3 spans 18 residues. Germline CDR1 reads SGHRS; CDR2 reads YFSETQ. J gave up 7 bases and V 4 bases, and 15 bases lay outside the gene matches.

This clone was found a few times. The gene calls are TRBV9 and TRBJ2-1; D may be TRBD2 (6 bases). Germline CDR1 is SGDLS and CDR2 is YYNGEE. Trimming stripped 4 bases from V and 4 bases from J, with 18 bases between. The CDR3 runs 16 residues. CDR3 amino acids: CASSLFLGGGYNEQFF. The CDR3, as DNA: TGTGCCAGCAGCCTCTTCCTCGGGGGAGGTTACAATGAGCAGTTCTTC.

This clone has only one observation. The gene calls are TRBV20-1 and TRBJ1-1; TRBD1 matches 8 bases. CDR1 DFQATT and CDR2 SNEGSKA come from the germline V gene (reference sequence). The V and J ends lost 7 bases and 6 bases, in that order; junction bases with no gene match: 4. The CDR3 sequence is 11 residues long. CDR3 loop: CSVGQGSEAFF. The DNA for the CDR3 is TGCAGTGTCGGACAGGGCTCTGAAGCTTTCTTT.

V is TRBV5-5 and J is TRBJ1-1; D is ambiguous. Germline V gene lookup returns CDR1 SGHKS and CDR2 YYEKEE (reference sequence). The ends were cut back, 0 bases at V and 10 bases at J, with 13 bases in the middle. The CDR3 totals 13 residues. This CDR3 reads CASSLAMGSAAFF. CDR3 nucleotide sequence: TGTGCCAGCAGCTTGGCCATGGGCAGTGCAGCTTTCTTT.

This chain uses TRBV7-3 with TRBJ2-7, with a possible D match to TRBD1 (6 bases). The length of the CDR3 is 14 residues. Germline CDR1 and CDR2: SGHTA and FQGTGA. V was clipped by 0 bases and J by 1 base, with 7 bases between them. The CDR3, as DNA: TGTGCCAGCAGCTTAACACAGGGATCCTACGAGCAGTACTTC. Its translation: CASSLTQGSYEQYF.

The CDR3 spells CASSSHGGGDNEQFF. The CDR3 DNA follows: TGTGCCAGCTCGTCCCACGGCGGGGGGGACAATGAGCAGTTCTTC. The gene calls are TRBV6-4 and TRBJ2-1, with TRBD2 identical over 9 bases. The CDR3 is made up of 15 amino acids. The junction had 10 bases not matched to a gene; V was cut back by 8 bases and J by 5 bases. Germline V gene lookup returns CDR1 MRHNA and CDR2 SNTAGT.

The V gene is TRBV5-1, the J gene TRBJ2-3; tentative D call: TRBD2 (7 bases). Germline loops: CDR1 SGHRS, CDR2 YFSETQ. CDR3 length equals 15 residues. V was trimmed by 1 base and J by 7 bases, leaving 16 bases between them. DNA of the CDR3: TGCGCCAGCAGCTTGATACGGGGGGCGGGACATACGCAGTATTTT. Translated: CASSLIRGAGHTQYF. The whole variable domain, remainder taken from reference TRBV5-1 and TRBJ2-3, is KAGVTQTPRYLIKTRGQQVTLSCSPISGHRSVSWYQQTPGQGLQFLFEYFSETQRNKGNFPGRFSGRQFSNSRSEMNVSTLELGDSALYLCASSLIRGAGHTQYFGPGTRLTVL.

The gene calls are TRBV19 and TRBJ1-1, with TRBD1 identical over 9 bases. V shed 6 bases, J shed 4 bases, and the junction held 3 bases outside the gene matches. The germline V gene has CDR1 LNHDA and CDR2 SQIVND (reference sequence). This CDR3 comprises 13 residues. CDR3 coding DNA: TGTGCCAGTAGGGAGACAGGGGGCACTGAAGCTTTCTTT. Its translation: CASRETGGTEAFF.

The J gene is TRBJ1-2, the V gene TRBV28; TRBD1 matches 7 bases. CDR1 and CDR2 (germline): MDHEN, SYDVKM. Trimming took 6 bases from V and 8 from J; bases not matched to a gene: 12. This CDR3 region has 14 residues. Here the CDR3 reads CASRNRGPRQGYTF. DNA of the CDR3: TGTGCCAGCAGAAACAGGGGACCCAGACAAGGCTACACCTTC.